Presented here are 11 T cell receptor beta chains from one specimen sequenced in a study of metastatic and nonmetastatic thyroid tumors (dated by TCRdb to the early 2020s). Library method: PCR. TCRdb records Illumina HiSeq 4000 as the sequencer. TCRdb took the public reads, trimmed them with fastp at Q25, ran MiXCR for clone calling and kept in-frame beta chains. Present in this sample are around 34,000 clones, about a sixth of which were seen just once. Around 3.1% of the sample goes to the ten largest clones. No treatment had been received by any patient before thyroid surgery. Sequenced input: blood. All receptors come from a female donor with papillary thyroid cancer or a benign thyroid nodule (not recorded which). Some clones in this sample may be carry-over from other donors' samples.

The sample holds one count of this clone. The chain couples TRBV18 to TRBJ1-1; D not resolved. The length of the CDR3 is 13 residues. CDR1 and CDR2 from the germline V gene are KGHSH and LQKENI. Trimming left V 3 bases short and J 2 bases short, with 7 bases between. The CDR3: CASSPSQNTEAFF. CDR3 nucleotide sequence: TGTGCCAGCTCACCCTCTCAAAACACTGAAGCTTTCTTT. Full variable domain (rest looked up from reference TRBV18 and TRBJ1-1): NAGVMQNPRHLVRRRGQEARLRCSPMKGHSHVYWYRQLPEEGLKFMVYLQKENIIDESGMPKERFSAEFPKEGPSILRIQQVVRGDSAAYFCASSPSQNTEAFFGQGTRLTVV.

This clone was found a few times. The J gene is TRBJ2-2, the V gene TRBV6-1, with 8 bases fitting TRBD1. Trimming removed 2 bases from V and 6 bases from J; junction bases left unmatched: 8. CDR1 and CDR2 (germline): MNHNS, SASEGT. This CDR3 contains 16 residues. CDR3 sequence (DNA): TGTGCCAGCAGTGAATTTCCTGACAGGGGAGCCGGGGAGCTGTTTTTT. It encodes CASSEFPDRGAGELFF.

This clone has just a few counts. The junction departs from the called germline gene at one end, perhaps through a read error. The rearrangement links TRBV19 to TRBJ2-1; D ambiguous. Germline V gene data show CDR1 as LNHDA and CDR2 as SQIVND (reference sequence). The CDR3 is made up of 14 amino acids. CDR3 protein: CASSSLQPRNVQFF. The DNA of the CDR3 is TGTGCCAGTAGTAGTCTACAGCCACGGAATGTGCAGTTCTTC.

This clone was counted ten times or more. This chain connects TRBV9 to TRBJ2-3, with D possibly being TRBD2 (5 bases). The CDR3 covers 14 residues. Germline-derived CDR1 and CDR2 are SGDLS and YYNGEE. V was clipped by 4 bases and J by 5 bases, with 14 bases between them. CDR3 in DNA: TGTGCCAGCAGCCAGGACTCCGCCATAGATACGCAGTATTTT. This sequence encodes CASSQDSAIDTQYF.

This clone was observed many times. The chain joins TRBV24-1 to TRBJ1-4; D is ambiguous. Germline V lookup: CDR1 KGHDR, CDR2 SFDVKD. The CDR3 has 15 residues. V was shortened by 3 bases and J by 6 bases, with 13 bases between the two germline ends. CDR3 sequence reads: CATSDPQGPHEKLFF. The CDR3 nucleotides are TGTGCCACCAGTGATCCTCAAGGACCCCATGAAAAACTGTTTTTT.

This clone was seen a few times. A much larger clone differs from this one at a single base, so this may be a read error. This rearrangement joins TRBV28 to TRBJ2-3; no clear D. The CDR3 extends over 10 amino acids. Germline loops: CDR1 MDHEN, CDR2 SYDVKM. Trimming pared 8 bases from V and 3 bases from J, leaving 3 bases between. In DNA form, the CDR3 reads TGTGCCAGCTGGACAGATACGCAGTATTTT. It specifies CASWTDTQYF.

Concerning this clone itself: An end of the junction does not agree with germline; a read error may underlie this. The J gene is TRBJ1-3, the V gene TRBV5-4; D perhaps matches TRBD1 (5 bases). CDR1 SGHNT and CDR2 YYREEE come from the germline V gene (reference sequence). CDR3 size: 16 residues. The CDR3 bases are TGTGCCAGCACCTTGGACACCGACAGCGAGGGAAACACCATATATTTT. It specifies CASTLDTDSEGNTIYF.

This clone was counted between two and nine times. A read error may account for a junction end that differs from germline. V gene TRBV28 combines with J gene TRBJ1-1; no firm D call. Looked up from germline, CDR1 is MDHEN and CDR2 is SYDVKM. CDR3 length: 12 residues. CDR3 amino acids: CASRTLNTEAFF. In DNA form, the CDR3 reads TGTGCCAGCAGAACATTGAACACTGAAGCTTTCTTC.

Many counts were recorded for this clone. This chain joins TRBV3-1 and TRBJ2-7, with D possibly being TRBD1 or TRBD2 (5 bases each). This CDR3 is built from 16 residues. Germline loops: CDR1 LGHDT, CDR2 YNNKEL (reference sequence). Trimming stripped 6 bases from V and 3 bases from J, with 21 bases between. CDR3 nucleotide sequence: TGTGCCAGCAGTGCAACGGAGGCAGGGACCCTCTACGAGCAGTACTTC. Protein product: CASSATEAGTLYEQYF.

V is TRBV20-1 and J is TRBJ1-1, with a possible D match to TRBD1 (5 bases). Germline values: CDR1 DFQATT, CDR2 SNEGSKA (reference sequence). This CDR3 has 16 amino acids. With 4 bases removed from V and 2 bases from J, the gap between germline ends came to 20 bases. DNA of the CDR3: TGCAGTGCTACCACATGGAGGGGAGTGTTAAACACTGAAGCTTTCTTT. Amino acid sequence: CSATTWRGVLNTEAFF.

There are many counts of this clone. This rearrangement joins TRBV19 to TRBJ2-3; D remains unclear. Germline CDR1 and CDR2: LNHDA and SQIVND (reference sequence). The CDR3 has 14 amino acids. Trimming stripped 3 bases from V and 0 bases from J, with 7 bases between. DNA of the CDR3: TGTGCCAGTAGTATTACGGGCAGCACAGATACGCAGTATTTT. Translating gives CASSITGSTDTQYF.